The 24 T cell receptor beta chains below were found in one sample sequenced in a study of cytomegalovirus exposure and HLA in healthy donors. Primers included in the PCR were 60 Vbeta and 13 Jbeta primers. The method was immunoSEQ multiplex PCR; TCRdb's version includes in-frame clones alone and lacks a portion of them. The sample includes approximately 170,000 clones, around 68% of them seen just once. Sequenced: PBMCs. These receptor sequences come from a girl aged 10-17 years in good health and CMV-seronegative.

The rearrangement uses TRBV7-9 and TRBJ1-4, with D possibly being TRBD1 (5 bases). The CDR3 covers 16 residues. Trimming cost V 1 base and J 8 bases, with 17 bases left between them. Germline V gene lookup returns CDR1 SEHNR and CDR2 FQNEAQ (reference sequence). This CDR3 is CASSLEGFVRGEKLFF. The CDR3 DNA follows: TGTGCCAGCAGCTTAGAGGGATTTGTACGGGGGGAAAAACTGTTTTTT.

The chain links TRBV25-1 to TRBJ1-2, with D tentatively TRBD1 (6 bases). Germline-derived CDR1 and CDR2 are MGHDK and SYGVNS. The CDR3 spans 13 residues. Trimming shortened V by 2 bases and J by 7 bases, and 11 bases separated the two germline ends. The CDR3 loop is CASSEPAGAGYTF. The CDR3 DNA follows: TGTGCCAGCAGTGAACCAGCAGGGGCTGGCTACACCTTC.

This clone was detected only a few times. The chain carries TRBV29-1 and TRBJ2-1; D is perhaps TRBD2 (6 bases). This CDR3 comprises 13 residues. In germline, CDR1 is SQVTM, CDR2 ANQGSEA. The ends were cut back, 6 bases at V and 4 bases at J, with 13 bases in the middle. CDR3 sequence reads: CSVLGDSYNEQFF. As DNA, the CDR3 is TGCAGCGTCCTTGGGGACTCTTACAATGAGCAGTTCTTC.

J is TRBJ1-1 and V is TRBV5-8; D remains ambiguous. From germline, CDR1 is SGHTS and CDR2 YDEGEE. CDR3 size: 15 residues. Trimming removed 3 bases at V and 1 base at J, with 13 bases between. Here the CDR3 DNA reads TGTGCCAGCAGCTCCGGGTTGGTCCGGAACACTGAAGCTTTCTTT. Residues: CASSSGLVRNTEAFF.

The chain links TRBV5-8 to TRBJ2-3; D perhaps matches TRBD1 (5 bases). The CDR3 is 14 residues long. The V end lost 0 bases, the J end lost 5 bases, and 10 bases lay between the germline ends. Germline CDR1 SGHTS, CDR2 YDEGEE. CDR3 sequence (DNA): TGTGCCAGCAGCTTGGGGCAGGGTGAAGATACGCAGTATTTT. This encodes CASSLGQGEDTQYF.

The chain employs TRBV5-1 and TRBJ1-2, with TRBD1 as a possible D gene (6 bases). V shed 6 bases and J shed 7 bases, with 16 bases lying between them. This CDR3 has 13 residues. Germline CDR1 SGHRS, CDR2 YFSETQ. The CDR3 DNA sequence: TGCGCCAGCAAAGAACCAGGGGACCCTGGCTACACCTTC. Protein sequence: CASKEPGDPGYTF. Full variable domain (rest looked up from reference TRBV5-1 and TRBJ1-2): KAGVTQTPRYLIKTRGQQVTLSCSPISGHRSVSWYQQTPGQGLQFLFEYFSETQRNKGNFPGRFSGRQFSNSRSEMNVSTLELGDSALYLCASKEPGDPGYTFGSGTRLTVV.

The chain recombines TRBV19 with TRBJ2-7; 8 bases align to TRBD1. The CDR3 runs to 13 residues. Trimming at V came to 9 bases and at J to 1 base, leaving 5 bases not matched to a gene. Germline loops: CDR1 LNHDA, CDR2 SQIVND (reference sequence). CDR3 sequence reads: CASGTGPSYEQYF. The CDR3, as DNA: TGTGCCAGCGGGACAGGCCCATCCTACGAGCAGTACTTC. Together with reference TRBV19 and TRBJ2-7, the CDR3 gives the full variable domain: DGGITQSPKYLFRKEGQNVTLSCEQNLNHDAMYWYRQDPGQGLRLIYYSQIVNDFQKGDIAEGYSVSREKKESFPLTVTSAQKNPTAFYLCASGTGPSYEQYFGPGTRLTVT.

CDR3 in DNA: TGTGCCAGCAGACCTGGGGGACTAGCGGGGTGGGAGACCCAGTACTTC. Translated: CASRPGGLAGWETQYF. This chain joins TRBV27 and TRBJ2-5, with 13 positions matching TRBD2. This CDR3 has 16 residues. Per germline, CDR1 MNHEY and CDR2 SMNVEV (reference sequence). V lost 6 bases, J lost 5 bases, and 9 bases stayed unmatched.

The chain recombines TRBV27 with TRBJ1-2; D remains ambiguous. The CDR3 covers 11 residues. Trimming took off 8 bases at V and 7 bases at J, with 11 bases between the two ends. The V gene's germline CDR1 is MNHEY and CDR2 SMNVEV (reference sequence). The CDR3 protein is CASSAGRGYTF. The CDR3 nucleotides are TGTGCCAGCTCTGCGGGCCGTGGCTACACCTTC.

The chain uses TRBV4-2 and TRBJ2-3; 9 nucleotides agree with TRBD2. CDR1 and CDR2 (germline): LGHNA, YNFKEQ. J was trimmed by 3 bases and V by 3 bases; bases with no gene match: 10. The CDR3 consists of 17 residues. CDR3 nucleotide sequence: TGTGCCAGCAGCCATCTACTGGCGGGGGGGCCGACAGATACGCAGTATTTT. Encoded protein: CASSHLLAGGPTDTQYF.

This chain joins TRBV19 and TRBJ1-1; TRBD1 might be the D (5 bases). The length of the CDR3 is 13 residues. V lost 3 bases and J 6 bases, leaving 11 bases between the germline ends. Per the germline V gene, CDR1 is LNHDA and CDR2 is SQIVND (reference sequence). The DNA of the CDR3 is TGTGCCAGTAGTATTACAGGAGTTTCTGAAGCTTTCTTT. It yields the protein CASSITGVSEAFF.

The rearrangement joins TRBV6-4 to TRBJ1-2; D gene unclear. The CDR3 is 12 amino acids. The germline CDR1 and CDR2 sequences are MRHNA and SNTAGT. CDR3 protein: CAYSISNYGYTF. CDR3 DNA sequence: TGTGCTTACAGCATCTCTAACTATGGCTACACCTTC.

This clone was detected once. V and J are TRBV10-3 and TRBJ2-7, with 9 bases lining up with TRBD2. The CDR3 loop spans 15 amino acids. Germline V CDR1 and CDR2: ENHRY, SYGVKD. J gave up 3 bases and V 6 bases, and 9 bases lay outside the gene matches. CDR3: CAISRSGGANYEQYF. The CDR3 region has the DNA TGTGCCATCAGCCGTAGCGGGGGAGCCAACTACGAGCAGTACTTC.

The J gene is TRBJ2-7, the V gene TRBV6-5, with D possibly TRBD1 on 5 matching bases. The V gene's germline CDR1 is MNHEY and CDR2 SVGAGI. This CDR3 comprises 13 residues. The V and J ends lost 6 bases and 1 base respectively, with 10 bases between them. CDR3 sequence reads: CASRGQGSYEQYF. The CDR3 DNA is TGTGCCAGCAGGGGGCAGGGTTCCTACGAGCAGTACTTC.

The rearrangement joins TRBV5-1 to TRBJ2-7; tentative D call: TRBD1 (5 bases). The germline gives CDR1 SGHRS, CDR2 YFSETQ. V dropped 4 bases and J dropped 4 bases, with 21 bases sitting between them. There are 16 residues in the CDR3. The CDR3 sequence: CASSPDGGGHIYEQYF. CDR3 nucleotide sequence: TGCGCCAGCAGCCCGGATGGTGGTGGACATATTTACGAGCAGTACTTC.

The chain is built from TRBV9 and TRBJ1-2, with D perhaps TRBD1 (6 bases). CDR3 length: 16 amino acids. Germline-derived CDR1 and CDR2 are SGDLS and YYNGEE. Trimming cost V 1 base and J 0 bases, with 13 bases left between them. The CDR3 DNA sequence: TGTGCCAGCAGCGTAAGGGCAGGGGCCTCTAACTATGGCTACACCTTC. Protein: CASSVRAGASNYGYTF.

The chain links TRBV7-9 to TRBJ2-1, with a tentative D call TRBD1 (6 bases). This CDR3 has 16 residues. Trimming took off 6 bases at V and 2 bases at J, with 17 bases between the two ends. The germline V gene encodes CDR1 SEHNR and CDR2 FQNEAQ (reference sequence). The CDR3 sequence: CASSSLWDNPYNEQFF. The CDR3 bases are TGTGCCAGCAGTTCCTTGTGGGACAACCCCTACAATGAGCAGTTCTTC.

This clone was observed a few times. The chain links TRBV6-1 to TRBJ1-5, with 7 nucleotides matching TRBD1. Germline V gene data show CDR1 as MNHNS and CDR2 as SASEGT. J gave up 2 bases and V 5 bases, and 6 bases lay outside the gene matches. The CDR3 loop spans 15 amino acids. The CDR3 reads CASSKTGMGNQPQHF. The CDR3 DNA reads TGTGCCAGCAGTAAGACAGGGATGGGCAATCAGCCCCAGCATTTT.

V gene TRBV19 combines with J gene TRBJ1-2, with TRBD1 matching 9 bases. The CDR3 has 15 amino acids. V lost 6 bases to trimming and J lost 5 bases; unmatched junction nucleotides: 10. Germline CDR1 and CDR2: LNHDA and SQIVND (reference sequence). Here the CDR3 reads CASRTSGTGPYGYTF. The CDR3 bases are TGTGCCAGTAGGACTTCCGGGACAGGGCCATATGGCTACACCTTC.

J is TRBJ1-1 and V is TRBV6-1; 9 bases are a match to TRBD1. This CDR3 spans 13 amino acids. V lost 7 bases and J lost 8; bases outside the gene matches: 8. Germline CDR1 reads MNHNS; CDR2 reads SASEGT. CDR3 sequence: CASILGTGNEAFF. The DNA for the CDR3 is TGTGCCAGCATCCTCGGGACAGGGAACGAAGCTTTCTTT.

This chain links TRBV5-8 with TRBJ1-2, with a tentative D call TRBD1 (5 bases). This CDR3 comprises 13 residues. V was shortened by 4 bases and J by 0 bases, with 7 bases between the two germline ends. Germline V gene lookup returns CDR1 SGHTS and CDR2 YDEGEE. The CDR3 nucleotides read TGTGCCAGCAGCCGCAGGGCTAACTATGGCTACACCTTC. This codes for CASSRRANYGYTF. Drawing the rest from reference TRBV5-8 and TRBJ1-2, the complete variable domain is EAGVTQSPTHLIKTRGQQATLRCSPISGHTSVYWYQQALGLGLQFLLWYDEGEERNRGNFPPRFSGRQFPNYSSELNVNALELEDSALYLCASSRRANYGYTFGSGTRLTVV.

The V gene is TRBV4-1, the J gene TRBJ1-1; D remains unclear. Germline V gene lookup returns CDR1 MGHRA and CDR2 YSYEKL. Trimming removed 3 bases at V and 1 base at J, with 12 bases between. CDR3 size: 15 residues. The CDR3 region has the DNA TGCGCCAGCAGCCACCGCTTGGCAGGGAACACTGAAGCTTTCTTT. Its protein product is CASSHRLAGNTEAFF.

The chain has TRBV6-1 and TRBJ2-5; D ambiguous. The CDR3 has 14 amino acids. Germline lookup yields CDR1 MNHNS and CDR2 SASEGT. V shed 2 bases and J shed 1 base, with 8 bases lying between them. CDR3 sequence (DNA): TGTGCCAGCAGTGAATCTAACAGCCAAGAGACCCAGTACTTC. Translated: CASSESNSQETQYF.

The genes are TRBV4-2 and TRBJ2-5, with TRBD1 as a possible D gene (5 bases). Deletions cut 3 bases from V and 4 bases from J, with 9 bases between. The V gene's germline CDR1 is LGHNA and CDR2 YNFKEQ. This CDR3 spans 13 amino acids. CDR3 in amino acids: CASSHLRGETQYF. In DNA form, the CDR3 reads TGTGCCAGCAGCCATTTAAGGGGAGAGACCCAGTACTTC.